The 20 T cell receptor beta chains given below trace back to one sample, sequenced in a study of blood T cell repertoires in COVID-19. Sequencing was performed with immunoSEQ multiplex PCR; in TCRdb, only in-frame clones are kept and a portion is missing. The repertoire consists of around 25,000 clones, with 85% to 95% occurring once and the leading ten covering roughly 7.4%. The sample comprised peripheral blood. These receptor sequences come from a human donor in a cohort sampled during active COVID-19.

This chain uses TRBV30 with TRBJ2-3, with TRBD2 identical over 11 bases. The CDR3 consists of 19 residues. The trim removed 4 bases at V and 2 bases at J, leaving 17 bases unmatched. Germline V lookup: CDR1 GTSNPN, CDR2 SVGIG (reference sequence). The CDR3 coding sequence is TGTGCCTGGATCCTACTAGCGGGAGATTTCTCTTGGGTCACAGATACGCAGTATTTT. Amino acids: CAWILLAGDFSWVTDTQYF.

This chain joins TRBV9 and TRBJ2-1; TRBD2 matches 10 bases. Germline V gene lookup returns CDR1 SGDLS and CDR2 YYNGEE. The CDR3 is 15 residues long. Trimming at V came to 4 bases and at J to 4 bases, leaving 5 bases not matched to a gene. Here the CDR3 reads CASSLSGGAYNEQFF. CDR3 in DNA: TGTGCCAGCAGCCTAAGCGGGGGGGCATACAATGAGCAGTTCTTC.

This clone was detected a few times. This rearrangement joins TRBV14 to TRBJ2-5, with 7 bases lining up with TRBD1. The germline CDR1 and CDR2 sequences are SGHDN and FVKESK. V lost 4 bases to trimming and J lost 7 bases; unmatched junction nucleotides: 9. The CDR3 consists of 14 residues. CDR3 sequence (DNA): TGTGCCAGCAGCCCCTCTACAGGGGCGGGGACCCAGTACTTC. The encoded protein is CASSPSTGAGTQYF.

The V gene is TRBV5-6, the J gene TRBJ1-6; D is ambiguous. Germline lookup yields CDR1 SGHDT and CDR2 YYEEEE. V lost 3 bases and J lost 0, with 13 bases in between. The CDR3 contains 17 residues. CDR3: CASSSKAESSYNSPLHF. The CDR3 region has the DNA TGTGCCAGCAGCTCGAAGGCGGAAAGCTCCTATAATTCACCCCTCCACTTT.

The gene calls are TRBV5-1 and TRBJ2-1; 10 nucleotides agree with TRBD2. V was clipped by 0 bases and J by 6 bases; unmatched bases: 3. The CDR3 is made up of 15 amino acids. In germline, CDR1 is SGHRS, CDR2 YFSETQ. The CDR3 region is CASSLATSGFNEQFF. In DNA, the CDR3 is TGCGCCAGCAGCTTGGCGACTAGCGGGTTCAATGAGCAGTTCTTC.

The chain has TRBV20-1 and TRBJ1-5; tentative D call: TRBD1 (6 bases). Germline CDR1 reads DFQATT; CDR2 reads SNEGSKA (reference sequence). The CDR3 consists of 15 residues. Trimming stripped 3 bases from V and 4 bases from J, with 16 bases between. The CDR3 bases are TGCAGTGCTAGTATTATGGGGGCGGCGAATCAGCCCCAGCATTTT. The encoded protein is CSASIMGAANQPQHF.

This chain links TRBV5-6 with TRBJ2-7; 12 positions agree with TRBD1. V lost 5 bases and J lost 5; bases outside the gene matches: 5. This CDR3 contains 14 residues. CDR1 is SGHDT, CDR2 YYEEEE, per germline. The CDR3 DNA reads TGTGCCAGCAGGGTGGGACAGGGGGCTAACGAGCAGTACTTC. Translated: CASRVGQGANEQYF.

This clone showed up just once. The chain couples TRBV7-2 to TRBJ1-1, with TRBD1 as a possible D gene (6 bases). Germline V gives CDR1 SGHTA, CDR2 FQGNSA. V lost 2 bases to trimming and J lost 1 base, with 11 bases between them. The CDR3 consists of 15 residues. CDR3 bases: TGTGCCAGCAGCTTATCGGGACAAAGGAACACTGAAGCTTTCTTT. It codes for CASSLSGQRNTEAFF.

CDR3 region: CASSQQRGGGGYTF. The CDR3 nucleotides are TGTGCCAGCAGCCAACAGAGGGGTGGGGGGGGCTACACCTTC. V is TRBV16 and J is TRBJ1-2; the D gene is possibly TRBD1 (5 bases). With 2 bases removed from V and 8 bases from J, the gap between germline ends came to 15 bases. This CDR3 has 14 amino acids. Germline V CDR1 and CDR2: KGHSY, FQNENV.

This sequence joins TRBV9 and TRBJ2-7; 9 bases align to TRBD2. The CDR3 runs to 14 residues. V lost 4 bases to trimming and J lost 5 bases; unmatched junction nucleotides: 7. Germline V gives CDR1 SGDLS, CDR2 YYNGEE. Here the CDR3 DNA reads TGTGCCAGCAGCCCAGCGGGGGGCAAAAACGAGCAGTACTTC. Its protein is CASSPAGGKNEQYF.

The chain joins TRBV7-9 to TRBJ2-1; TRBD2 matches 7 bases. The CDR3 extends over 18 amino acids. Germline CDR1 is SEHNR and CDR2 is FQNEAQ (reference sequence). The trim removed 5 bases at V and 9 bases at J, leaving 22 bases unmatched. The DNA of the CDR3 is TGTGCCAGCAGCCCGAGACTAGCAGGGACCTGGGGCCTTCTTGAGCAGTTCTTC. Protein: CASSPRLAGTWGLLEQFF.

This chain uses TRBV28 with TRBJ1-5; D not resolved. The CDR3 has 16 amino acids. The V end lost 7 bases, the J end lost 0 bases, and 16 bases lay between the germline ends. Germline V gene lookup returns CDR1 MDHEN and CDR2 SYDVKM. Written as DNA, the CDR3 is TGTGCCAGCACCCCCGGGGAAGGGAATAGCAATCAGCCCCAGCATTTT. It codes for CASTPGEGNSNQPQHF.

The chain links TRBV7-6 to TRBJ2-1, with D perhaps TRBD2 (6 bases). V lost 6 bases and J 8 bases, leaving 20 bases between the germline ends. The CDR3 loop spans 15 amino acids. CDR1 and CDR2 (germline): SGHVS, FNYEAQ. CDR3 DNA: TGTGCCAGCAGGAGGAGGTCGGGGGTCGAGGATGAGCAGTTCTTC. Translating it yields CASRRRSGVEDEQFF.

This chain uses TRBV27 with TRBJ1-1; possible D gene TRBD1, 6 bases. V was trimmed by 5 bases and J by 1 base, leaving 11 bases between them. The germline V gene has CDR1 MNHEY and CDR2 SMNVEV (reference sequence). The CDR3 runs to 14 residues. CDR3 residues: CASSRADRNTEAFF. In DNA form, the CDR3 reads TGTGCCAGCAGTCGCGCGGACAGGAACACTGAAGCTTTCTTT.

The chain uses TRBV7-2 and TRBJ1-1; D may be TRBD1 (5 bases). Germline CDR1 SGHTA, CDR2 FQGNSA. This CDR3 has 15 amino acids. Trimming stripped 5 bases from V and 5 bases from J, with 18 bases between. CDR3 sequence: CASSPDRGLRTEAFF. CDR3 nucleotide sequence: TGTGCCAGCAGCCCAGACCGGGGACTTCGTACTGAAGCTTTCTTT.

This CDR3 reads CASSSGPGYGTQYF. In DNA, the CDR3 is TGTGCCAGCAGCTCTGGACCGGGGTACGGGACCCAGTACTTC. The V and J genes are TRBV27 and TRBJ2-5; a possible D gene is TRBD2 (5 bases). V lost 6 bases to trimming and J lost 7 bases, with 18 bases between them. This CDR3 contains 14 residues. The germline V gene has CDR1 MNHEY and CDR2 SMNVEV (reference sequence).

The J gene is TRBJ1-2, the V gene TRBV30; 8 nucleotides agree with TRBD1. Germline V gene data show CDR1 as GTSNPN and CDR2 as SVGIG (reference sequence). The length of the CDR3 is 13 residues. Trimming removed 8 bases from V and 0 bases from J; junction bases left unmatched: 5. In DNA form, the CDR3 reads TGTGCCAAAGGACAGGGTCCTAACTATGGCTACACCTTC. Encoded protein: CAKGQGPNYGYTF.

V is TRBV20-1 and J is TRBJ1-5; D unclear. The CDR3 extends over 11 amino acids. The germline V gene has CDR1 DFQATT and CDR2 SNEGSKA (reference sequence). V was pared by 6 bases and J by 5 bases, with 8 bases between. The CDR3 protein is CSAPLDQPQHF. Written as DNA, the CDR3 is TGCAGTGCCCCTCTCGATCAGCCCCAGCATTTT.

This clone was found once. CDR3: CASSQARTSGTYNEQFF. In DNA form, the CDR3 reads TGTGCCAGCAGCCAAGCGAGGACTAGCGGGACATACAATGAGCAGTTCTTC. V gene TRBV3-1 (or the pseudogene TRBV3-2) combines with J gene TRBJ2-1, with 12 bases fitting TRBD2. The V segment lost 1 base and the J segment 4 bases; nucleotides outside the gene matches: 5. The length of the CDR3 is 17 residues. CDR1 and CDR2 from the germline V gene are LGHDT and YNNKEL (reference sequence).

The chain has TRBV7-9 and TRBJ2-1; 11 positions match TRBD2. Germline V gives CDR1 SEHNR, CDR2 FQNEAQ (reference sequence). CDR3 length equals 16 residues. The V gene end was trimmed by 5 bases and the J gene end by 1 base; junction bases not matched to a gene: 4. The CDR3 DNA follows: TGTGCCAGCAGCCGTAGCGGGGGGGGATCCTACAATGAGCAGTTCTTC. This gives the protein CASSRSGGGSYNEQFF.